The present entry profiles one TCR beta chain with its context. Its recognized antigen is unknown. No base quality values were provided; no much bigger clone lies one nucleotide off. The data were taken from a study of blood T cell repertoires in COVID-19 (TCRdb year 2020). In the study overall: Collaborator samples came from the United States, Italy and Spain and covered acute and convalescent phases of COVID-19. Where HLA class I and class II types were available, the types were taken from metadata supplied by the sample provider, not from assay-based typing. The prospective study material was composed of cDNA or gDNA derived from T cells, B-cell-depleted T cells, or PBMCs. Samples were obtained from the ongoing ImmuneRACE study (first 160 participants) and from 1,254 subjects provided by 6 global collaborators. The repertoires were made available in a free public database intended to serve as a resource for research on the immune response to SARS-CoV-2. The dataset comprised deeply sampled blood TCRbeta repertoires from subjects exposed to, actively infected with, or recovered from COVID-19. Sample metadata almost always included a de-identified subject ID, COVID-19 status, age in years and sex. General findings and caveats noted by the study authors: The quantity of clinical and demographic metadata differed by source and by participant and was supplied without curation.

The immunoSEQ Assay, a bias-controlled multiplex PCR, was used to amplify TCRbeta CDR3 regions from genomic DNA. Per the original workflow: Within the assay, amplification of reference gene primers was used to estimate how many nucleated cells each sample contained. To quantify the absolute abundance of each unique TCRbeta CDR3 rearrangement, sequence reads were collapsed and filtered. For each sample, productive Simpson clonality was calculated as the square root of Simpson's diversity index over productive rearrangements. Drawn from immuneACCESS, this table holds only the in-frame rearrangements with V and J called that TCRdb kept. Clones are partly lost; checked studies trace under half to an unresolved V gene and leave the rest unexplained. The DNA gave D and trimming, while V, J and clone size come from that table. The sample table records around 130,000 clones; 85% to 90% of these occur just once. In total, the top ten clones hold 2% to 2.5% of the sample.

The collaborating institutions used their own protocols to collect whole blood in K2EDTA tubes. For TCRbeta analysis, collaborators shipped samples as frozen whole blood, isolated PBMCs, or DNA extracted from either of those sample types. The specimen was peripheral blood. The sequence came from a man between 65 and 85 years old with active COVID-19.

The CDR3 protein: CASWVTGSYGYTF. The nucleotide sequence reads as follows: TGTGCCAGTTGGGTTACAGGATCCTATGGCTACACCTTC. The receptor chain draws on TRBV6-5 and TRBJ1-2; TRBD1 is a possible D gene, resting on 5 matching bases. Looking up the germline V gene yields CDR1 MNHEY and CDR2 SVGAGI. Its CDR3 holds 13 amino acids, cysteine through phenylalanine. Solely the CDR3 DNA is kept, with 39 bases framed from the first base. The germline ends are 15 bases apart after V is trimmed by 9 bases and J by 4 bases.